The present entry profiles one TCR beta chain with its context. This sample is drawn from a study of blood T cell repertoires in COVID-19. Study as a whole: Some COVID-19 samples were acute and others convalescent; all came from the United States, Italy and Spain. PBMCs, B-cell-depleted T cells, or T cells were the source of the cDNA or gDNA that made up the material.

Per the original methods: How many nucleated cells were present was estimated from reference gene primer amplification. The table came from immunoSEQ multiplex PCR; TCRdb's copy has only in-frame clones and leaves some out. Clonal size and the V and J genes are those of that table, whereas D and trimming came from the DNA. The sample records fewer than 80,000 clones, around 90% being singletons. The sequenced sample was peripheral blood. The sequence came from a human donor in a cohort sampled during active COVID-19.

DNA of the CDR3: TGTGCCAGCAGCAAAGTTGGCATCATTAGCAATCAGCCCCAGCATTTT. Its translation is CASSKVGIISNQPQHF. The chain carries TRBV21-1 and TRBJ1-5; whether TRBD1, the table's D call, matches the DNA was not checked. TRBV21-1 constitutes a pseudogene. The CDR3 has 16 residues.